The 16 T cell receptor beta chains in this list originate from one sample, sequenced in a study of regulatory T cells in long-lasting Graves disease. Arm-PCR of CDR3 regions and iRepertoire HTBI primers were the basis on which TCR beta libraries were built. TCRdb reanalysed the multiplex PCR reads using MiXCR and keeps one entry per CDR3 protein. The table records under 800,000 distinct CDR3 sequences, about 15% of them present only once. As to time point: newly diagnosed GD, antithyroid drugs for less than 3 months. There was RNA extracted from PBMCs, and the TCR library was made from it. The sample was also reused in another study, on T cells in Graves' hyperthyroidism and ophthalmopathy.

Material: peripheral blood mononuclear cells (PBMCs), obtained at new diagnosis, from a patient treated with antithyroid drugs. The receptors shown here come from a woman in her twenties or thirties with Graves disease.

This clonotype was counted many times. The rearrangement links TRBV6-1 to TRBJ2-7, with D hard to call. The CDR3 is 12 residues long. Germline V CDR1 and CDR2: MNHNS, SASEGT. V was trimmed by 7 bases and J by 2 bases, leaving 9 bases between them. The CDR3 protein is CASKGDAYEQYF. In DNA form, the CDR3 reads TGTGCCAGCAAGGGCGATGCCTACGAGCAGTACTTC.

In this sample, this clonotype turned up a few times. The junction does not match germline at one end; this may be a read error. The chain is built from TRBV27 and TRBJ1-6, with D possibly matching TRBD1 (5 bases). The CDR3 is 13 amino acids. CDR1 MNHEY and CDR2 SMNVEV come from the germline V gene (reference sequence). The CDR3: CASSFNRHSSLHF. CDR3 DNA sequence: TGTGCCAGCAGTTTTAACAGGCATTCATCCCTCCACTTT.

V gene TRBV20-1 combines with J gene TRBJ2-1; 8 bases line up with TRBD2. This CDR3 region has 18 residues. Germline V gives CDR1 DFQATT, CDR2 SNEGSKA (reference sequence). Losses at the gene ends were 0 bases for V and 2 bases for J; bases not matched to a gene: 12. The CDR3 reads CSARDAGSTSGPYNEQFF. In DNA, the CDR3 is TGCAGTGCTAGAGATGCGGGATCCACTAGCGGTCCCTACAATGAGCAGTTCTTC.

The chain links TRBV3-1 to TRBJ2-1; D is undetermined. The CDR3 has 11 amino acids. The germline V gene has CDR1 LGHDT and CDR2 YNNKEL (reference sequence). V was trimmed by 3 bases and J by 6 bases, leaving 3 bases between them. CDR3: CASSHSNEQFF. The DNA for the CDR3 is TGTGCCAGCAGCCATTCCAATGAGCAGTTCTTC.

This clonotype has ten or more counts. The rearrangement links TRBV11-3 to TRBJ2-1; D not resolved. V lost 5 bases to trimming and J lost 4 bases, with 12 bases between them. The germline CDR1 and CDR2 sequences are SGHNT and YENEEA. This CDR3 spans 14 amino acids. The chain's CDR3 is CASSPPGRYNEQFF. For the CDR3, the DNA is TGTGCCAGCAGCCCCCCGGGTCGATACAATGAGCAGTTCTTC. The full variable domain, with the rest looked up from reference TRBV11-3 and TRBJ2-1, is EAGVVQSPRYKIIEKKQPVAFWCNPISGHNTLYWYLQNLGQGPELLIRYENEEAVDDSQLPKDRFSAERLKGVDSTLKIQPAELGDSAVYLCASSPPGRYNEQFFGPGTRLTVL.

At least ten counts were recorded for this clonotype. This chain uses TRBV12-3 or TRBV12-4 with TRBJ1-1; weak D call: TRBD1 (6 bases). The CDR3 spans 15 residues. V was pared by 5 bases and J by 2 bases, with 15 bases between. This chain's CDR3 is CASSPRTGTNTEAFF. The CDR3 coding sequence is TGTGCCAGCAGTCCAAGGACGGGGACAAACACTGAAGCTTTCTTT.

This clonotype was recorded many times. The rearrangement links TRBV10-3 to TRBJ1-2; D ambiguous. Germline V lookup: CDR1 ENHRY, CDR2 SYGVKD. The CDR3 is made up of 14 amino acids. Trimming removed 8 bases from V and 3 bases from J, with 16 bases in between. In DNA form, the CDR3 reads TGTGCCATCTCCTGGACGTTGTATGACTATGGCTACACCTTC. Translating gives CAISWTLYDYGYTF.

This clonotype was seen repeatedly, ten times or more. CDR3 protein: CASSLYTRVEQYF. Written as DNA, the CDR3 is TGTGCCAGCAGCTTATACACCCGGGTCGAGCAGTACTTC. The J gene is TRBJ2-7, the V gene TRBV7-2; no clear D. This CDR3 is built from 13 residues. V was cut by 2 bases and J by 6 bases, with 11 bases left in between. Germline V gives CDR1 SGHTA, CDR2 FQGNSA.

This chain uses TRBV5-1 with TRBJ2-7; 11 bases match TRBD2. Trimming at V came to 2 bases and at J to 0 bases, leaving 10 bases not matched to a gene. The germline CDR1 and CDR2 sequences are SGHRS and YFSETQ. The CDR3 totals 18 residues. CDR3 protein: CASSFSSSGRRSSYEQYF. The CDR3 nucleotides are TGCGCCAGCAGCTTTAGTTCTAGCGGGAGGAGGAGCTCCTACGAGCAGTACTTC.

This clonotype was picked up a small number of times. The chain is built from TRBV9 and TRBJ1-3, with D hard to call. Germline lookup yields CDR1 SGDLS and CDR2 YYNGEE. CDR3 size: 16 residues. V shed 4 bases and J shed 2 bases, with 16 bases lying between them. DNA for the CDR3: TGTGCCAGCAGCTCAGAGGACCGGGCAACTGGAAACACCATATATTTT. Protein: CASSSEDRATGNTIYF.

The gene calls are TRBV28 and TRBJ2-3; 8 nucleotides line up with TRBD2. The germline V gene has CDR1 MDHEN and CDR2 SYDVKM. Germline trimming cut 4 bases from V and 10 bases from J; bases unmatched to any gene: 10. CDR3 length: 14 residues. Written as DNA, the CDR3 is TGTGCCAGCAGTTCACCGGGACTAGGGAGGGCGCAGTATTTT. This gives the protein CASSSPGLGRAQYF. Combining the CDR3 with reference TRBV28 and TRBJ2-3 gives the whole variable domain DVKVTQSSRYLVKRTGEKVFLECVQDMDHENMFWYRQDPGLGLRLIYFSYDVKMKEKGDIPEGYSVSREKKERFSLILESASTNQTSMYLCASSSPGLGRAQYFGPGTRLTVL.

DNA for the CDR3: TGTGCCAGCAGTTACTCCACTAGCGAGATCTACGAGCAGTACTTC. Its translation: CASSYSTSEIYEQYF. The J gene is TRBJ2-7, the V gene TRBV6-2 or TRBV6-3; 7 bases match TRBD2. Losses at the gene ends were 0 bases for V and 3 bases for J; bases not matched to a gene: 5. Per the germline V gene, CDR1 is MNHEY and CDR2 is SVGEGT. The CDR3 loop spans 15 amino acids.

This clonotype was recorded many times. J is TRBJ1-6 and V is TRBV20-1; D is perhaps TRBD1 (5 bases). V dropped 5 bases and J dropped 11 bases, with 16 bases sitting between them. The CDR3 consists of 13 residues. Germline V gives CDR1 DFQATT, CDR2 SNEGSKA (reference sequence). The CDR3 loop reads CSAGMTDNAPLHF. DNA of the CDR3: TGCAGTGCTGGGATGACAGATAACGCACCCCTCCACTTT.

This clonotype was picked up many times. This chain joins TRBV6-1 and TRBJ1-2; no clear D. CDR1 is MNHNS and CDR2 is SASEGT in the germline V gene. This CDR3 has 13 amino acids. V lost 4 bases and J lost 4, with 10 bases in between. The CDR3 nucleotides are TGTGCCAGCAGTGTGTCATTGGGCTATGGCTACACCTTC. Translated: CASSVSLGYGYTF.

This clonotype was detected a few times. This chain links TRBV9 with TRBJ2-5; 7 nucleotides agree with TRBD1. Germline CDR1 SGDLS, CDR2 YYNGEE. The CDR3 sequence is 15 residues long. J was trimmed by 4 bases and V by 0 bases; bases with no gene match: 6. The CDR3 region has the DNA TGTGCCAGCAGCGTAGTAGGGGGCGTGGGAGAGACCCAGTACTTC. Amino acid sequence: CASSVVGGVGETQYF.

This clonotype showed up many times. V gene TRBV11-2 combines with J gene TRBJ2-7, with a tentative D call TRBD2 (6 bases). Trimming shortened V by 5 bases and J by 1 base, and 12 bases separated the two germline ends. Germline V lookup: CDR1 SGHAT, CDR2 FQNNGV. This CDR3 region has 14 residues. In DNA form, the CDR3 reads TGTGCCAGCAGCGTCTTTGCGGGATCCTACGAGCAGTACTTC. This sequence encodes CASSVFAGSYEQYF.